This is a list of T cell receptor beta chains from one sample in a study of shared clonotypes between healthy human individuals. The data were produced by immunoSEQ multiplex PCR, yet TCRdb's version contains in-frame clones alone and is incomplete. The table records approximately 1.5 million clones, around 98% of them present only once. Sequencing was done on a sample of naive CD4+ T cells sorted from blood. The receptors come from a man aged 30-40 years in good health. Both conserved end residues are trimmed from each CDR3.

j_gene: TRBJ2-5; v_gene: TRBV5-4; CDR3aa: ASRAENSQETQY
j_gene: TRBJ1-4; v_gene: TRBV18; CDR3aa: ASSPRDPRGEKLF
j_gene: TRBJ2-5; v_gene: TRBV7-9; CDR3aa: ASRRQGQGETQY
j_gene: TRBJ1-1; v_gene: TRBV6-5; CDR3aa: ASSRQQDEAF
j_gene: TRBJ1-3; v_gene: TRBV5-1; CDR3aa: ASSLDVQGIGNTIY
j_gene: TRBJ2-5; v_gene: TRBV5-1; CDR3aa: ASSLGKAGTQETQY
j_gene: TRBJ2-3; v_gene: TRBV5-5; CDR3aa: ASSLGLAASTDTQY
j_gene: TRBJ2-6; v_gene: TRBV5-4; CDR3aa: ASSLDRAGANVLT
j_gene: TRBJ2-7; v_gene: TRBV7-2; CDR3aa: ASSPAGGRTYEQY
j_gene: TRBJ2-1; v_gene: TRBV29-1; CDR3aa: SVEARYNEQF
j_gene: TRBJ1-2; v_gene: TRBV18; CDR3aa: ASSPPGRGTYGYT
j_gene: TRBJ2-2; v_gene: TRBV10-2; CDR3aa: ASSDLLATGELF
j_gene: TRBJ2-3; v_gene: TRBV4-2; CDR3aa: ASSQVGQGGASTDTQY
j_gene: TRBJ1-2; v_gene: TRBV7-9; CDR3aa: ASSGYT
j_gene: TRBJ2-7; v_gene: TRBV6-6; CDR3aa: ASVSLSYEQY
j_gene: TRBJ2-7; v_gene: TRBV6-1; CDR3aa: ASRAWTDEQY